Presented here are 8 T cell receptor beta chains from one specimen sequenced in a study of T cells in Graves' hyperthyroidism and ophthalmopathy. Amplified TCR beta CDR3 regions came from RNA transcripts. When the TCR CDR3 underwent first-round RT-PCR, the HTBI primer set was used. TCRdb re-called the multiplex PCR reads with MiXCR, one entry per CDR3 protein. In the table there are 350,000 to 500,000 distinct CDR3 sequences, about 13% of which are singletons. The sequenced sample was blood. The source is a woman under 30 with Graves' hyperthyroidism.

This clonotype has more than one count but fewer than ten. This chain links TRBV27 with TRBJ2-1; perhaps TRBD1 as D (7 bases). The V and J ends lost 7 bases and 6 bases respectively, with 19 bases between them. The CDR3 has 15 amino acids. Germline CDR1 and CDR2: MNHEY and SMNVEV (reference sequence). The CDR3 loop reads CASTLGAGGSNEQFF. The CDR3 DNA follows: TGTGCCAGCACCCTTGGGGCAGGGGGGAGCAATGAGCAGTTCTTC.

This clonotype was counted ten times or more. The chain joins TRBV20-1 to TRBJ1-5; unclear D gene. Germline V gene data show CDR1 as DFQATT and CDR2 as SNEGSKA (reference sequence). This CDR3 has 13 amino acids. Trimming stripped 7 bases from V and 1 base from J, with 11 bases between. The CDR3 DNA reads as TGCAGTGTGGAGGAGGGAAGCAATCAGCCCCAGCATTTT. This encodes CSVEEGSNQPQHF.

CDR3 in DNA: TGTGCCATAGACAGGGGACCCTACAATGAGCAGTTCTTC. Its translation: CAIDRGPYNEQFF. V is TRBV12-3 or TRBV12-4 and J is TRBJ2-1; 8 nucleotides agree with TRBD1. V lost 10 bases and J lost 2; bases outside the gene matches: 4. The CDR3 covers 13 residues.

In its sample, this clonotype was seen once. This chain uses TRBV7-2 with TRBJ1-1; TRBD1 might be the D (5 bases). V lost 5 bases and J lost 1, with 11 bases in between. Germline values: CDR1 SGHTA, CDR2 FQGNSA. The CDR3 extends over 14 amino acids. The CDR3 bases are TGTGCCAGCAGCAGAGACCAGGGGAACACTGAAGCTTTCTTT. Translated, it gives CASSRDQGNTEAFF.

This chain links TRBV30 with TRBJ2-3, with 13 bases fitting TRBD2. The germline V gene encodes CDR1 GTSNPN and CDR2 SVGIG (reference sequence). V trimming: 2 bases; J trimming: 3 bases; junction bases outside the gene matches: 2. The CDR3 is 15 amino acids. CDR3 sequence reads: CAWSTTSGRTDTQYF. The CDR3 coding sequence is TGTGCCTGGAGTACGACTAGCGGGAGGACAGATACGCAGTATTTT. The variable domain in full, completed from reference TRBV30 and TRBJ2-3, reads SQTIHQWPATLVQPVGSPLSLECTVEGTSNPNLYWYRQAAGRGLQLLFYSVGIGQISSEVPQNLSASRPQDRQFILSSKKLLLSDSGFYLCAWSTTSGRTDTQYFGPGTRLTVL.

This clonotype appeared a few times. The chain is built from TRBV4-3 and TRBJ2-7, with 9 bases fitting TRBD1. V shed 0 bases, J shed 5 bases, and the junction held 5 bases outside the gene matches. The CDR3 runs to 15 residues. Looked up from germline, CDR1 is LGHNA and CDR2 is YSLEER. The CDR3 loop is CASSQERNRGHEQYF. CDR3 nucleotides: TGCGCCAGCAGCCAAGAGAGGAACAGGGGGCACGAGCAGTACTTC.

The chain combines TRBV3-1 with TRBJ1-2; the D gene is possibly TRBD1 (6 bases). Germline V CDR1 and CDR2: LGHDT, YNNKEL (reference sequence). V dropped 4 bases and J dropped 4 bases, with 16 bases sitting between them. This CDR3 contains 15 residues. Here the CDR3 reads CASSLGGTPVYGYTF. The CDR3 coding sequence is TGTGCCAGCAGCCTCGGAGGGACACCCGTCTATGGCTACACCTTC.

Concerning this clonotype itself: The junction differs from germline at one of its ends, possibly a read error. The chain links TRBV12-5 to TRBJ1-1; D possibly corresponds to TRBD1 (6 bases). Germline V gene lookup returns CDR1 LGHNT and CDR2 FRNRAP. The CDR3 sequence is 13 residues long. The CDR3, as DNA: TGTGTTAGTGGCGCCGGGGGCCCCACTGAAGCTTTCTTT. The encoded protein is CVSGAGGPTEAFF.